This T cell receptor beta chain was observed in a study of beta chain features in type 1 diabetes. Whole-study findings and limits: All four CD4+ subsets of Type 1 diabetes patients contained TCRB CDR3s that were moderately but significantly shorter. Naive, central memory and Treg TCRB repertoires seemed to resemble each other more closely in patients than they did in healthy donors.

The table lists this clone with a few counts. Its antigen is currently unknown. All of the isolated RNA was reverse transcribed, so expressed TCRB transcripts were sequenced. Sequenced by immunoSEQ multiplex PCR; TCRdb stores in-frame clones only, minus some. The sample lists 600,000 or so clones, over 10% seen once, with around 0.12% in the top ten. Germline lookup yields CDR1 MDHEN and CDR2 SYDVKM. This CDR3 has 18 amino acids. V lost 2 bases, J lost 1 base, and 6 bases stayed unmatched. Sample: naive CD4+ T cells from blood. This receptor was obtained from a man aged 30 to 39 with type 1 diabetes. The rearrangement uses TRBV28 and TRBJ2-3; 13 bases match TRBD2. CDR3 amino acids: CASSLTTSGGLGTDTQYF. The CDR3 coding sequence is TGTGCCAGCAGTTTAACGACTAGCGGGGGGCTCGGCACAGATACGCAGTATTTT.